The 5 T cell receptor beta chains listed next were all sequenced from one sample in a study of beta chain features in type 1 diabetes. Antigens of these TCRs are unknown. Findings of the study overall: Across all four CD4+ subsets, people with type 1 diabetes showed modestly shorter TCRB CDR3s.

The entirety of the isolated RNA underwent reverse transcription, so expressed TCRB transcripts were sequenced. Sequencing used immunoSEQ multiplex PCR; TCRdb keeps in-frame clones, though not all of them. The table lists some 640,000 clones, more than 13% of them singletons, with less than 0.04% in the top ten. The sequenced sample consisted of naive CD4+ T cells from blood. These receptors all stem from a man aged 18 to 30 with type 1 diabetes.

This clone occurred a few times. The chain links TRBV27 to TRBJ1-1; D not certain. The CDR3 has 13 residues. Trimming took off 3 bases at V and 1 base at J, with 6 bases between the two ends. Germline CDR1 and CDR2: MNHEY and SMNVEV (reference sequence). CDR3 nucleotides: TGTGCCAGCAGTTTTATCTCGAACACTGAAGCTTTCTTT. Its protein product is CASSFISNTEAFF.

V is TRBV6-5 and J is TRBJ1-2, with unresolved D. Deletions cut 0 bases from V and 8 bases from J, with 13 bases between. Germline loops: CDR1 MNHEY, CDR2 SVGAGI. CDR3 length: 14 residues. The CDR3 bases are TGTGCCAGCAGTTACTCAGGGAAAGGGTTCGGCTACACCTTC. Amino acids: CASSYSGKGFGYTF.

J is TRBJ2-7 and V is TRBV9; a weak D match, TRBD2 (5 bases). The V gene's germline CDR1 is SGDLS and CDR2 YYNGEE. The CDR3 length is 13 residues. Trimming cost V 0 bases and J 6 bases, with 10 bases left between them. The CDR3 is CASSVETGVEQYF. CDR3 bases: TGTGCCAGCAGCGTAGAAACCGGGGTCGAGCAGTACTTC.

This chain connects TRBV9 to TRBJ2-1; TRBD2 aligns across 9 bases. Germline V gene sequence: CDR1 SGDLS, CDR2 YYNGEE. CDR3 length: 15 residues. The V and J ends lost 3 bases and 9 bases, in that order; junction bases with no gene match: 10. CDR3 coding DNA: TGTGCCAGCAGCGCTGCCGGGACTAGCTTCCGTGAGCAGTTCTTC. The encoded protein is CASSAAGTSFREQFF.

The V call is TRBV7-9, the J call TRBJ1-4; D is uncertain. The CDR3 consists of 13 residues. The germline V gene has CDR1 SEHNR and CDR2 FQNEAQ (reference sequence). V was shortened by 5 bases and J by 6 bases, with 10 bases between the two germline ends. In DNA, the CDR3 is TGTGCCAGCAGCCTCCGGGCAGATGAAAAACTGTTTTTT. Translating it yields CASSLRADEKLFF.